This is a list of T cell receptor beta chains from one sample in a study of shared T cell receptors in the human thymus. The protocol was immunoSEQ multiplex PCR, while the TCRdb copy is restricted to in-frame clones and leaves out a portion. Of approximately 400,000 clones detected, around 95% appear once; the ten largest clones hold roughly 0.02%. Sequenced sample: thymocytes. The receptors stem from a human donor. CDR3s include the opening cysteine and the closing phenylalanine or tryptophan. The D gene is left open where the match is weak. Part of the rows lack a size; the others show once, few, many or a class for expanded clones.

clone size	D gene	V gene	J gene	CDR3 length	CDR3 DNA	CDR3 protein
NA	TRBD1	TRBV5-6	TRBJ2-1	15	TGTGCCAGCAGCTTGGCCGGGACAGTAGACAATGAGCAGTTCTTC	CASSLAGTVDNEQFF
NA	NA	TRBV7-2	TRBJ2-7	14	TGTGCCAGCAGCTTACCTAATGGTGGGGACGAGCAGTACTTC	CASSLPNGGDEQYF
NA	NA	TRBV5-8	TRBJ2-1	16	TGTGCCAGCAGCTCCTTGAGCGGACGCTCCTACAATGAGCAGTTCTTC	CASSSLSGRSYNEQFF
NA	TRBD2	TRBV6-5	TRBJ2-2	15	TGTGCCAGCAGTTGGGTAGCGGGAGGCGCCGGGGAGCTGTTTTTT	CASSWVAGGAGELFF
NA	TRBD2	TRBV5-6	TRBJ2-1	16	TGTGCCAGCAGCTCCCCCCCCGGGACTAAGGATAATGAGCAGTTCTTC	CASSSPPGTKDNEQFF
NA	NA	TRBV27	TRBJ2-7	13	TGTGCCAGCAGTGCAAGGGGTGTCTACGAGCAGTACTTC	CASSARGVYEQYF
NA	TRBD1	TRBV7-2	TRBJ2-7	16	TGTGCCAGCAGCAGTACCCGGGACAGGGGGCCATACGAGCAGTACTTC	CASSSTRDRGPYEQYF
NA	NA	TRBV7-2	TRBJ2-4	16	TGTGCCAGCAGCTTAGATATGGGGCTTGACAAAAACATTCAGTACTTC	CASSLDMGLDKNIQYF
NA	NA	TRBV7-6	TRBJ2-5	13	TGTGCCAGCAGCTTAGCCAGGGCAGAGACCCAGTACTTC	CASSLARAETQYF
NA	NA	TRBV30	TRBJ1-4	14	TGTGCCTGGAAAATGTTAGCGGGTAACGAAAAACTGTTTTTT	CAWKMLAGNEKLFF
NA	NA	TRBV29-1	TRBJ1-2	13	TGCAGCGTTGATGGGGGCGGAGTGTATGGCTACACCTTC	CSVDGGGVYGYTF
NA	TRBD2	TRBV4-3	TRBJ2-1	11	TGCGCCAGCCGGGGGGGGTGTGAGCAGTTCTTC	CASRGGCEQFF
NA	NA	TRBV6-5	TRBJ2-7	14	TGTGCCACTCGGCCCCGACAGTTAGCCTACGAGCAGTACTTC	CATRPRQLAYEQYF
NA	NA	TRBV19	TRBJ2-3	14	TGTGCCAGTAGTCCCGGACAGCTCACAGATACGCAGTATTTT	CASSPGQLTDTQYF
few	NA	TRBV6-1	TRBJ2-1	13	TGTGCCAGCAGTAGGGATCGGGTGAATGAGCAGTTCTTC	CASSRDRVNEQFF
NA	NA	TRBV23-1	TRBJ2-7	16	TGCGCCAGCAGTCAACACGGCGCGCTACCTTCCTACGAGCAGTACTTC	CASSQHGALPSYEQYF
NA	NA	TRBV19	TRBJ1-4	18	TGTGCCAGTAGTATAGGTCTGGACGGCCTCTTACAAAATGAAAAACTGTTTTTT	CASSIGLDGLLQNEKLFF
NA	TRBD1	TRBV7-9	TRBJ1-1	15	TGTGCCAGTCCTACCGACAGGGGGGCAAACACTGAAGCTTTCTTT	CASPTDRGANTEAFF
NA	NA	TRBV19	TRBJ1-5	16	TGTGCCAGTAGTATGCCCGCAGGGATTAGCAATCAGCCCCAGCATTTT	CASSMPAGISNQPQHF
NA	NA	TRBV7-2	TRBJ2-7	14	TGTGCCAGCAGCTCCCGCAGACAGTCCTACGAGCAGTACTTC	CASSSRRQSYEQYF
NA	TRBD1	TRBV4-3	TRBJ1-1	14	TGCGCCAGCAGCCAAGGAAGGGGGCCCACTGAAGCTTTCTTT	CASSQGRGPTEAFF
NA	NA	TRBV11-2	TRBJ2-7	14	TGTGCCAGCAGCTTAGGGGGCTGGTCCTACGAGCAGTACTTC	CASSLGGWSYEQYF
NA	NA	TRBV11-2	TRBJ1-1	17	TGTGCCAGCAGCTTAAGGGGCTCGCCACAGGTCAACACTGAAGCTTTCTTT	CASSLRGSPQVNTEAFF
NA	TRBD2	TRBV10-2	TRBJ2-2	17	TGCGCCAGCAGCCCACAATTAGCGGGAGGGAACACCGGGGAGCTGTTTTTT	CASSPQLAGGNTGELFF
NA	NA	TRBV7-9	TRBJ1-5	19	TGTGCCAGCAGCTTAGCGATACCCGGGGGAGGCGTACGCAATCAGCCCCAGCATTTT	CASSLAIPGGGVRNQPQHF
NA	TRBD2	TRBV19	TRBJ2-3	15	TGTGCCAGTAGTACAGCGGGAGACGGCACAGATACGCAGTATTTT	CASSTAGDGTDTQYF
NA	TRBD1	TRBV11-2	TRBJ2-7	16	TGTGCCAGCAGCTTACTCCGGGACAGGGGCCCCTACGAGCAGTACTTC	CASSLLRDRGPYEQYF
NA	NA	TRBV7-9	TRBJ1-1	13	TGTGCCAGCAGCTTAGATCCGGGTACTGAAGCTTTCTTT	CASSLDPGTEAFF
few	NA	TRBV7-2	TRBJ1-1	14	TGTGCCAGCAGCCCGAACAGGTTGAACACTGAAGCTTTCTTT	CASSPNRLNTEAFF
once	NA	TRBV18	TRBJ2-1	20	TGTGCCAGCCCTACCTGCCGGGACAGGGGTGCTAGCGGGAATGGGAATGAGCAGTTCTTC	CASPTCRDRGASGNGNEQFF
NA	NA	TRBV27	TRBJ1-1	14	TGTGCCAGCAGGAGACGGGAAATGAACACTGAAGCTTTCTTT	CASRRREMNTEAFF
NA	NA	TRBV7-9	TRBJ1-1	14	TGTGCCAGCAGCTTAGCGAGCGAGGGGACTGAAGCTTTCTTT	CASSLASEGTEAFF
NA	TRBD1	TRBV15	TRBJ2-7	12	TGTGCCACCAGCAGGGACAGGGAGCCCCAGTACTTC	CATSRDREPQYF
NA	TRBD1	TRBV28	TRBJ1-1	16	TGTGCCAGCGAGGTCCCGCAGGGGGGGTTGGCCACTGAAGCTTTCTTT	CASEVPQGGLATEAFF
NA	NA	TRBV4-3	TRBJ2-1	16	TGCGCCAGCAGCCAAGATTCCAGGGGACCCTACAATGAGCAGTTCTTC	CASSQDSRGPYNEQFF
NA	TRBD2	TRBV25-1	TRBJ2-2	15	TGTGCCAGCAGTGAGCTAGCGGGAGGGAACGGGGAGCTGTTTTTT	CASSELAGGNGELFF
NA	TRBD1	TRBV5-1	TRBJ2-1	15	TGCGCCAGCAGCCCGGACAGGGAGAGTAACAATGAGCAGTTCTTC	CASSPDRESNNEQFF
NA	NA	TRBV28	TRBJ1-5	18	TGTGCCAGCACCCCCTTGGGATCCTCGCCGGGGTGCAATCAGCCCCAGCATTTT	CASTPLGSSPGCNQPQHF
NA	NA	TRBV7-9	TRBJ2-2	14	TGTGCCAGCAGCTCCGACGGTTTCACCGGGGAGCTGTTTTTT	CASSSDGFTGELFF
NA	TRBD1	TRBV27	TRBJ1-1	15	TGTGCCAGCAGTCCCCCCGCAGGGGGAAGAACTGAAGCTTTCTTT	CASSPPAGGRTEAFF
NA	NA	TRBV19	TRBJ1-2	17	TGTGCCAGTAGCCCCCTCAAGGGCGAGGGGGACTACTATGGCTACACCTTC	CASSPLKGEGDYYGYTF
once	NA	TRBV6-5	TRBJ2-1	15	TGTGCCAGCAGTGTTGACACGAGCTCCTACAATGAGCAGTTCTTC	CASSVDTSSYNEQFF
NA	TRBD1	TRBV7-2	TRBJ1-2	16	TGTGCCAGCAGCTTCCGATACCGGGACAGGGACTCTGGCTACACCTTC	CASSFRYRDRDSGYTF